The rows below give T cell receptor beta chains drawn from one sample of a study of shared clonotypes between healthy human individuals. Measured with immunoSEQ multiplex PCR; TCRdb has only the in-frame clones, and not every one. The table has about 1.1 million clones, 70% to 80% seen once. Sequences were obtained from memory CD4+ T cells from PBMCs. Receptors originate from a man between 18 and 29 years old in good health. Some clones in this sample may be carry-over from other donors' samples. CDR3s include the opening cysteine and the closing phenylalanine or tryptophan. The D gene is left open where the match is weak. Not all rows give a size; the values are once, few, many and, for expanded clones, a class.

J gene: TRBJ2-1
clone size: NA
D gene: TRBD2
V gene: TRBV9
CDR3 DNA: TGTGCCAGCAGCGCCCCGACAGGGATAGCGGGAGCGGGTGAGCAGTTCTTC
CDR3 protein: CASSAPTGIAGAGEQFF

J gene: TRBJ2-3
clone size: NA
D gene: TRBD2
V gene: TRBV7-2
CDR3 DNA: TGTGCCAGCAGCTCTAGCGGGAGTCGATATACGCAGTATTTT
CDR3 protein: CASSSSGSRYTQYF

J gene: TRBJ2-7
clone size: NA
D gene: TRBD2
V gene: TRBV27
CDR3 DNA: TGTGCCAGCAGTCTATGGACTAGCGGGATCAACGAGCAGTACTTC
CDR3 protein: CASSLWTSGINEQYF

J gene: TRBJ1-2
clone size: few
D gene: TRBD1
V gene: TRBV5-6
CDR3 DNA: TGTGCCAGCAGCAACTTTGGGGGGGACAGCGTAAACCGTCGGTATGGCTACACCTTC
CDR3 protein: CASSNFGGDSVNRRYGYTF

J gene: TRBJ2-7
clone size: NA
D gene: TRBD2
V gene: TRBV5-4
CDR3 DNA: TGTGCCAGCAGTCCCGGGGGGACTAGCGGCCTGTACGAGCAGTACTTC
CDR3 protein: CASSPGGTSGLYEQYF

J gene: TRBJ1-1
clone size: few
D gene: NA
V gene: TRBV29-1
CDR3 DNA: TGCAGCGTCCTAGAAGAAGGTTGGACTGAAGCTTTCTTT
CDR3 protein: CSVLEEGWTEAFF

J gene: TRBJ2-3
clone size: once
D gene: TRBD1
V gene: TRBV19
CDR3 DNA: TGTGCCAGTAGTATCTGGGGAAGGGGGCGCACAGATACGCAGTATTTT
CDR3 protein: CASSIWGRGRTDTQYF

J gene: TRBJ1-1
clone size: NA
D gene: TRBD1
V gene: TRBV12-5
CDR3 DNA: TGTGCTAGTGGTTTAGGACAGGGAGACACTGAAGCTTTCTTT
CDR3 protein: CASGLGQGDTEAFF

J gene: TRBJ2-3
clone size: NA
D gene: TRBD2
V gene: TRBV30
CDR3 DNA: TGTGCCTGGAGTTCGTCGGGGGGTACAGATACGCAGTATTTT
CDR3 protein: CAWSSSGGTDTQYF

J gene: TRBJ2-1
clone size: NA
D gene: TRBD2
V gene: TRBV5-1
CDR3 DNA: TGCGCCAGCAACTCCGTGCCTAGCGGGACGGGGGATGAGCAGTTCTTC
CDR3 protein: CASNSVPSGTGDEQFF

J gene: TRBJ2-1
clone size: NA
D gene: TRBD2
V gene: TRBV4-2
CDR3 DNA: TGTGCCAGCAGCCAAGGGAGGGCGGGAGGATCCTACAATGAGCAGTTCTTC
CDR3 protein: CASSQGRAGGSYNEQFF

J gene: TRBJ1-1
clone size: NA
D gene: NA
V gene: TRBV5-1
CDR3 DNA: TGCGCCAGCAGCTTGGTCGTGAGCGGGAACACTGAAGCTTTCTTT
CDR3 protein: CASSLVVSGNTEAFF

J gene: TRBJ2-7
clone size: few
D gene: NA
V gene: TRBV6-5
CDR3 DNA: TGTGCCAGCAGCCAAATGGACAGCTCCTACGAGCAGTACTTC
CDR3 protein: CASSQMDSSYEQYF

J gene: TRBJ2-7
clone size: NA
D gene: NA
V gene: TRBV5-4
CDR3 DNA: TGTGCCAGCAGCTTGGGCAGGGGGGAACACGAGCAGTACTTC
CDR3 protein: CASSLGRGEHEQYF

J gene: TRBJ1-5
clone size: once
D gene: NA
V gene: TRBV9
CDR3 DNA: TGTGCCAGCAGCGTTTCTGCAGGGGCCGGTCAGCCCCAGCATTTT
CDR3 protein: CASSVSAGAGQPQHF

J gene: TRBJ2-2
clone size: NA
D gene: NA
V gene: TRBV30
CDR3 DNA: TGTGCCTGGAGTGTAAAAATAGAAGCCGGGGAGCTGTTTTTT
CDR3 protein: CAWSVKIEAGELFF

J gene: TRBJ2-5
clone size: NA
D gene: NA
V gene: TRBV6-1
CDR3 DNA: TGTGCCAGCAGGGCCCGTCGGGAGACCCAGTACTTC
CDR3 protein: CASRARRETQYF

J gene: TRBJ1-1
clone size: NA
D gene: NA
V gene: TRBV14
CDR3 DNA: TGTGCCAGCAGCCAGGGCCCAAGGACCCGCACTGAAGCTTTCTTT
CDR3 protein: CASSQGPRTRTEAFF

J gene: TRBJ2-2
clone size: NA
D gene: NA
V gene: TRBV28
CDR3 DNA: TGTGCCAGCAGCATCGGGGAGCGGACCGGGGAGCTGTTTTTT
CDR3 protein: CASSIGERTGELFF

J gene: TRBJ2-1
clone size: NA
D gene: NA
V gene: TRBV18
CDR3 DNA: TGTGCCAGCTCACCGCCGTTGCGGGGGCAATTAAATGAGCAGTTCTTC
CDR3 protein: CASSPPLRGQLNEQFF

J gene: TRBJ1-5
clone size: few
D gene: NA
V gene: TRBV30
CDR3 DNA: TGTGCCTGGAGTGTACCTAATCAGCCCCAGCATTTT
CDR3 protein: CAWSVPNQPQHF

J gene: TRBJ2-5
clone size: NA
D gene: NA
V gene: TRBV2
CDR3 DNA: TGTGCCAGCAAGGGGGGGAGGCTAGAGACCCAGTACTTC
CDR3 protein: CASKGGRLETQYF

J gene: TRBJ2-4
clone size: NA
D gene: NA
V gene: TRBV28
CDR3 DNA: TGTGCCAGCAGTGGGGGCCCGGGGGCAAAAAACATTCAGTACTTC
CDR3 protein: CASSGGPGAKNIQYF

J gene: TRBJ2-1
clone size: NA
D gene: TRBD2
V gene: TRBV28
CDR3 DNA: TGTGCCAGCAGTGTGGGGGGGACGCAGTTCTTC
CDR3 protein: CASSVGGTQFF

J gene: TRBJ1-2
clone size: NA
D gene: TRBD1
V gene: TRBV18
CDR3 DNA: TGTGCCAGCTCACCAGCAGGGGGCCGCTATGGCTACACCTTC
CDR3 protein: CASSPAGGRYGYTF

J gene: TRBJ1-4
clone size: NA
D gene: TRBD1
V gene: TRBV7-2
CDR3 DNA: TGTGCCAGCAGCCCTGGGACAGGGAATGAAAAACTGTTTTTT
CDR3 protein: CASSPGTGNEKLFF

J gene: TRBJ1-1
clone size: NA
D gene: TRBD1
V gene: TRBV28
CDR3 DNA: TGTGCCAGCAGTTTAATTAAGGCAGGGGGCTTGGGCACTGAAGCTTTCTTT
CDR3 protein: CASSLIKAGGLGTEAFF

J gene: TRBJ2-1
clone size: NA
D gene: NA
V gene: TRBV6-5
CDR3 DNA: TGTGCCAGCAAACTGAGGATGGTTTACAATGAGCAGTTCTTC
CDR3 protein: CASKLRMVYNEQFF